This T cell receptor (beta chain) was profiled in a study of regulatory T cells in long-lasting Graves disease. Study results and limitations: Persistent disease showed a preference for TRBV28, TRBJ1-2 and TRBJ2-5. Thyroid tissue went unstudied; only peripheral blood was examined.

Libraries of TCR beta came from iRepertoire HTBI primers plus Arm-PCR of CDR3 regions. From the multiplex PCR reads, TCRdb called clonotypes with MiXCR, one entry per CDR3 protein. Of 250,000 to 400,000 distinct CDR3 sequences detected, roughly 18% appear once; the ten largest clones hold approximately 35%. Stated time point: newly diagnosed GD, antithyroid drugs for less than 3 months. Extracted PBMC RNA gave rise to the TCR library. Clinicians diagnosed Graves' disease using American Thyroid Association guidelines. This CDR3 is built from 15 residues. Germline loops: CDR1 KGHSH, CDR2 LQKENI. V was cut by 6 bases and J by 1 base, with 15 bases left in between. In the case of this clonotype: Its antigen is still unknown.

The rearrangement uses TRBV18 and TRBJ1-1, with D possibly being TRBD1 (5 bases). This sample comprised peripheral blood mononuclear cells (PBMCs), obtained at new diagnosis, from a patient treated with antithyroid drugs. The clonotype comes from a female donor with Graves disease. CDR3 nucleotides: TGTGCCAGCTCGCTCTCGGGGGGTTGGAACACTGAAGCTTTCTTT. It specifies CASSLSGGWNTEAFF.